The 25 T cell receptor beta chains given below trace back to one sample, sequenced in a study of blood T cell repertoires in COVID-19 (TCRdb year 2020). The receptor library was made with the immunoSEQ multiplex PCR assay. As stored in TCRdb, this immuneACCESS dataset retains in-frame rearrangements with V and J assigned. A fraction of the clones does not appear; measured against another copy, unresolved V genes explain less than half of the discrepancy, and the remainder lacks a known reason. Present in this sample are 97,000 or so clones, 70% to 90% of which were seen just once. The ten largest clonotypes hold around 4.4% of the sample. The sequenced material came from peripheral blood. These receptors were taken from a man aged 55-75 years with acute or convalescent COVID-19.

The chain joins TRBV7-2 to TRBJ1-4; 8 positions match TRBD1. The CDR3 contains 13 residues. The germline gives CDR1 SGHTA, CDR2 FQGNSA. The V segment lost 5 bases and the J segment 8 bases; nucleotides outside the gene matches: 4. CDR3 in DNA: TGTGCCAGCAGCCGAGACAGGGGCGAAAAACTGTTTTTT. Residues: CASSRDRGEKLFF.

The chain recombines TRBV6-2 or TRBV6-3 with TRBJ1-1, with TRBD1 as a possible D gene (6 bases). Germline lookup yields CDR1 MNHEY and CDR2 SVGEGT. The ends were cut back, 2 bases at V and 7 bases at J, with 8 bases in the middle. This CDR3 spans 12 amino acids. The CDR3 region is CASSYTGFEAFF. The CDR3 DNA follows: TGTGCCAGCAGTTACACAGGGTTTGAAGCTTTCTTT.

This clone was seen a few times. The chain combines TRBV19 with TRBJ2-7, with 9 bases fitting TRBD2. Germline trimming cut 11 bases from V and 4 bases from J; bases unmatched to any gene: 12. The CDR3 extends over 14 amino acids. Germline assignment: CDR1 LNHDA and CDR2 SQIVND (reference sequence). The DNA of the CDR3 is TGTGCCGGCTTGTCGACTAGCGGTCCTTACGAGCAGTACGTC. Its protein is CAGLSTSGPYEQYV.

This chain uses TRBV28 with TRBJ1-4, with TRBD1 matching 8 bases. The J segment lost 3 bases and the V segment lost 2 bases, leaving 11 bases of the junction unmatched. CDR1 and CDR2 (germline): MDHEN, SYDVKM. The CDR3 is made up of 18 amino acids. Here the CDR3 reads CASSLSGQGFTANEKLFF. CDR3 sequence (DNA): TGTGCCAGCAGTTTAAGCGGACAGGGTTTTACAGCTAATGAAAAACTGTTTTTT.

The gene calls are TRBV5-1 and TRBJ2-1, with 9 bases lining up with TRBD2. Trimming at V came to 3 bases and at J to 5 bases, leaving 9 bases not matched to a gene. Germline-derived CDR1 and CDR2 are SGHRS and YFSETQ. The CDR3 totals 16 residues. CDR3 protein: CASSSKRTSADNEQFF. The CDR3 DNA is TGCGCCAGCAGCTCTAAGCGGACTAGCGCGGACAATGAGCAGTTCTTC.

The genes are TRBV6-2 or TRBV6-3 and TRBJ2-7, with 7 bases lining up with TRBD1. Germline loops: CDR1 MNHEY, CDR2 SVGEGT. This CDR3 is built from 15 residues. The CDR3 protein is CASSSDRRPSSEQYV. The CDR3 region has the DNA TGTGCCAGCAGTTCGGACAGGAGGCCGTCCTCCGAGCAGTACGTC.

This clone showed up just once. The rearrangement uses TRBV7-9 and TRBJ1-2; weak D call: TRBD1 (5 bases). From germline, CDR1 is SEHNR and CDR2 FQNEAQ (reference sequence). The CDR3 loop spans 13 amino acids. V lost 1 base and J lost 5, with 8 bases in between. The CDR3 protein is CASSLEGRYGYTF. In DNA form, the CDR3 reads TGTGCCAGCAGCTTAGAGGGGAGGTATGGCTACACCTTC.

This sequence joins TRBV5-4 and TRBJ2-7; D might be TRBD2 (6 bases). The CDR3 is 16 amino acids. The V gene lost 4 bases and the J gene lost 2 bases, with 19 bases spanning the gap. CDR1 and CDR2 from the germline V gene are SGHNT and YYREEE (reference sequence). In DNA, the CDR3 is TGTGCCAGCAGCCGAGCCCCGGGACGGGAGACCTACGAGCAGTACTTC. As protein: CASSRAPGRETYEQYF.

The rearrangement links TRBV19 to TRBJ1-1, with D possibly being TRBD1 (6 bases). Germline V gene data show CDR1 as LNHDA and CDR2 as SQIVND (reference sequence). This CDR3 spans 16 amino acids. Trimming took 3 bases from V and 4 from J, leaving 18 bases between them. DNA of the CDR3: TGTGCCAGTAGTATTCTTAGGGGCAGGGGTAGCACTGAAGCTTTCTTT. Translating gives CASSILRGRGSTEAFF.

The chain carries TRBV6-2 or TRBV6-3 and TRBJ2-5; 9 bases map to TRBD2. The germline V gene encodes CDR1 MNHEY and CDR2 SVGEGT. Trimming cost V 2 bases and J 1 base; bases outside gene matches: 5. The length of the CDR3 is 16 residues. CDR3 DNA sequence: TGTGCCAGCAGTTACCGGGCGGGAGGGCCCCAAGAGACCCAGTACTTC. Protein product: CASSYRAGGPQETQYF.

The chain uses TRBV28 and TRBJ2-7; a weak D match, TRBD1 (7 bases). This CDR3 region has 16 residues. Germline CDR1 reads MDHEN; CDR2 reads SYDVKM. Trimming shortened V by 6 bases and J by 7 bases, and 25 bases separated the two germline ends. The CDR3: CASRVRGDSFGPEQYF. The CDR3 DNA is TGTGCCAGCAGGGTTAGGGGGGACAGCTTCGGTCCTGAGCAGTACTTC.

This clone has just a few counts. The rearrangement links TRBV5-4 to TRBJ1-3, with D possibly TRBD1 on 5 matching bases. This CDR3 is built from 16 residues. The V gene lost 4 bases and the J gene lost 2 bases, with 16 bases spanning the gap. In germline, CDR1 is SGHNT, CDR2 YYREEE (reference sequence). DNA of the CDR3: TGTGCCAGCAGCGTAAATTACGACAGCCCTGGAAACACCATATATTTT. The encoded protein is CASSVNYDSPGNTIYF.

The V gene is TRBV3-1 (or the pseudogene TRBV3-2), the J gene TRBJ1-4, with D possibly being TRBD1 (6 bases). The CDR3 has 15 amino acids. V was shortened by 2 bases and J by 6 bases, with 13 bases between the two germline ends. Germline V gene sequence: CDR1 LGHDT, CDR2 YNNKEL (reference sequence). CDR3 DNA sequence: TGTGCCAGCAGCCAAAATTTCAGGGGCGATGAAAAACTGTTTTTT. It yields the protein CASSQNFRGDEKLFF.

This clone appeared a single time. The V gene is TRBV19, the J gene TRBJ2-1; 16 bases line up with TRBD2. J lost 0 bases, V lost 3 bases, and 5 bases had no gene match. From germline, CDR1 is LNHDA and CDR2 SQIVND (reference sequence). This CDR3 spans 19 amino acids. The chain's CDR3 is CASSIEGLAGGTSYNEQFF. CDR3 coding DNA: TGTGCCAGTAGTATTGAGGGACTAGCGGGAGGGACCTCCTACAATGAGCAGTTCTTC.

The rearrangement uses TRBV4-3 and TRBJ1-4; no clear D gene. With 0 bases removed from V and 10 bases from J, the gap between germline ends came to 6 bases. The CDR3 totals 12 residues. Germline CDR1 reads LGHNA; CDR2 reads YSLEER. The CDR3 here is CASSQDGAKLFF. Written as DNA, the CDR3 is TGCGCCAGCAGCCAAGATGGAGCAAAACTGTTTTTT.

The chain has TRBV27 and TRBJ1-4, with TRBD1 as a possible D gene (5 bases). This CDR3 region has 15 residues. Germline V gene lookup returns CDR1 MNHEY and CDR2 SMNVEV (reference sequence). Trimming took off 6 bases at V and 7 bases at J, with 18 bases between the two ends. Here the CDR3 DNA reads TGTGCCAGCAGCCGAGGGACTTATTATACTGAAAAACTGTTTTTT. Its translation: CASSRGTYYTEKLFF.

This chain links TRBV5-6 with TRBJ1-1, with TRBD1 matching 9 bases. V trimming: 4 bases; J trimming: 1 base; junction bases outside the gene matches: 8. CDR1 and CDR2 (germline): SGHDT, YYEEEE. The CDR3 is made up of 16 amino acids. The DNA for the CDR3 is TGTGCCAGCAGCCTTTCACAGGGGGCTGAGAACACTGAAGCTTTCTTT. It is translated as CASSLSQGAENTEAFF.

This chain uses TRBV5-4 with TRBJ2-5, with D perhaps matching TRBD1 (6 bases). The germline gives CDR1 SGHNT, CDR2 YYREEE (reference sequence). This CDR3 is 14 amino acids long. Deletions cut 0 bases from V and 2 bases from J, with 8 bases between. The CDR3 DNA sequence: TGTGCCAGCAGCTTGGACAGGGTGCAAGAGACCCAGTACTTC. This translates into CASSLDRVQETQYF.

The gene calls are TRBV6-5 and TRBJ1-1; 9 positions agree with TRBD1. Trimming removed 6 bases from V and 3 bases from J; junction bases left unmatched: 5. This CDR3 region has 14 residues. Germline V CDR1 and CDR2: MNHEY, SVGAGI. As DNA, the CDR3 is TGTGCCAGCAGCACAGGGGGCATCGACACTGAAGCTTTCTTT. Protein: CASSTGGIDTEAFF.

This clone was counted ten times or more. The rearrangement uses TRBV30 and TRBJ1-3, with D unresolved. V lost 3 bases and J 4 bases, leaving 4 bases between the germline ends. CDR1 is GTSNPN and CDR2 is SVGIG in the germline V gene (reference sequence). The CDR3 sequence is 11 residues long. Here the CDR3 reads CAWSQGNTIYF. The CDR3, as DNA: TGTGCCTGGAGCCAAGGAAACACCATATATTTT.

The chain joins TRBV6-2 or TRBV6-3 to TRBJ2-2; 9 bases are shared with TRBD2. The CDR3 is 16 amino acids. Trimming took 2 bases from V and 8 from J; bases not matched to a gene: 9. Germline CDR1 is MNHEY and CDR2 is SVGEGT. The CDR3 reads CASSYPAGGLDGELFF. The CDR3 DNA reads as TGTGCCAGCAGTTACCCAGCGGGGGGCCTTGATGGGGAGCTGTTTTTT.

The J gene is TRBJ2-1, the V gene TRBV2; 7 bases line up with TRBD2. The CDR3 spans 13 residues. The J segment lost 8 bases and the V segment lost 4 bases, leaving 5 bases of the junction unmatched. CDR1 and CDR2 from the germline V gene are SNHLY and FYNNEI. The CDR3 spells CASSGGLSDEQFF. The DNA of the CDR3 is TGTGCCAGCAGTGGGGGACTAAGCGATGAGCAGTTCTTC. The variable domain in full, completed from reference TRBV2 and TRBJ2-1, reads EPEVTQTPSHQVTQMGQEVILRCVPISNHLYFYWYRQILGQKVEFLVSFYNNEISEKSEIFDDQFSVERPDGSNFTLKIRSTKLEDSAMYFCASSGGLSDEQFFGPGTRLTVL.

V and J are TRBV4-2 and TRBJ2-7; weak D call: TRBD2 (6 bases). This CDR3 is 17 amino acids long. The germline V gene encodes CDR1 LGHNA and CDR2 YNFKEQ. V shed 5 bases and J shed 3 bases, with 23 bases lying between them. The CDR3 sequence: CASSYQSEGLTLYEQYF. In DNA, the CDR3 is TGTGCCAGCAGCTACCAATCGGAGGGATTAACCCTCTACGAGCAGTACTTC.

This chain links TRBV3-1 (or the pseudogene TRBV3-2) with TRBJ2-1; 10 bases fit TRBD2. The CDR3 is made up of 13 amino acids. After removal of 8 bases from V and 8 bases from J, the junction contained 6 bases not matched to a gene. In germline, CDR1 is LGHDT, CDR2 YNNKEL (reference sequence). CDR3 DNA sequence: TGTGCCAGCGCGCAGCGGGAGGGCGATGAGCAGTTCTTC. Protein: CASAQREGDEQFF.

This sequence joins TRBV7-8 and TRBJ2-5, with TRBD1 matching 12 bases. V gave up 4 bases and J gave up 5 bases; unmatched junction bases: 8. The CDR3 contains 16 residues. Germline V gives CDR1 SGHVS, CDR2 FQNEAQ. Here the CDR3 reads CASSWGTGGSGETQYF. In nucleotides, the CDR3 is TGTGCCAGCAGCTGGGGGACAGGGGGCTCGGGGGAGACCCAGTACTTC.